This is a list of T cell receptor beta chains from one sample in a study of OX40 agonist ivuxolimab in advanced cancers. Some clones are missing from TCRdb's copy, which holds only in-frame ones; the method was immunoSEQ multiplex PCR. The table lists 60,000 to 70,000 clones, 70% to 90% of them singletons. Sequenced material: CD4+ or CD8+ T cells sorted from blood, taken in a trial of the OX40 agonist ivuxolimab. The origin of the receptors is an adult with an advanced solid tumor such as melanoma, head and neck, liver or kidney cancer. Each CDR3 is given with its conserved first and last residue. A D gene is named only where the DNA matches it firmly. Clone size is stated in some rows and not others, as once, few, many or a class when expanded.

cdr3_aa,cdr3_nt,j_call,clone_size,v_call,d_call
CASRDTSPHEQYF,TGCGCCAGCAGAGACACTAGCCCCCACGAGCAGTACTTC,TRBJ2-7,NA,TRBV10-2,NA
CASSQDLFQPQHF,TGCGCCAGCAGCCAAGATTTATTCCAGCCCCAGCATTTT,TRBJ1-5,NA,TRBV4-1,NA
CASRAPNTEAFF,TGTGCCAGCAGGGCGCCGAACACTGAAGCTTTCTTT,TRBJ1-1,NA,TRBV28,NA
CASSLRVTYEQYF,TGTGCCAGTAGTCTTAGGGTAACCTACGAGCAGTACTTC,TRBJ2-7,NA,TRBV19,NA
CSVGSGRLETQYF,TGCAGCGTCGGTAGCGGGAGACTCGAGACCCAGTACTTC,TRBJ2-5,NA,TRBV29-1,TRBD2
CASSSETGGYEQYF,TGTGCCAGTAGTTCCGAGACAGGGGGCTACGAGCAGTACTTC,TRBJ2-7,NA,TRBV19,TRBD1
CASSGSFYGYTF,TGTGCCAGCTCGGGGTCTTTCTATGGCTACACCTTC,TRBJ1-2,NA,TRBV7-2,NA
CASSTSGRSTGELFF,TGTGCCAGCAGCACGAGCGGGAGAAGCACCGGGGAGCTGTTTTTT,TRBJ2-2,once,TRBV9,TRBD2
CASGLVGYEQYF,TGTGCTAGTGGTTTGGTGGGCTACGAGCAGTACTTC,TRBJ2-7,NA,TRBV12-5,NA
CASSYAPSGRYEQYF,TGTGCCAGCAGTTATGCCCCTAGCGGGAGATACGAGCAGTACTTC,TRBJ2-7,once,TRBV6-5,TRBD2
CASSWGLAGLGELFF,TGTGCCAGCAGCTGGGGACTAGCGGGATTGGGGGAGCTGTTTTTT,TRBJ2-2,NA,TRBV11-3,TRBD2
CASSLGALAGNTDTQYF,TGTGCCAGCAGTCTTGGGGCACTAGCGGGGAACACAGATACGCAGTATTTT,TRBJ2-3,NA,TRBV2,TRBD2
CASSRDFSYEQYF,TGTGCCAGCAGCCGGGACTTTTCCTACGAGCAGTACTTC,TRBJ2-7,NA,TRBV7-9,NA
CASSETGRNTIYF,TGTGCCAGCAGTGAAACAGGGAGAAACACCATATATTTT,TRBJ1-3,NA,TRBV25-1,NA
CASSEGKVFMGYGYTF,TGTGCCAGCAGTGAAGGAAAGGTCTTTATGGGTTACGGCTACACCTTC,TRBJ1-2,NA,TRBV2,NA
CASSSTGLSDYEQYF,TGTGCCAGCAGCTCTACGGGACTAAGCGACTACGAGCAGTACTTC,TRBJ2-7,NA,TRBV7-9,TRBD2
CASSPLGDSPAGAFF,TGTGCCAGCAGCCCACTTGGGGACAGTCCTGCTGGAGCTTTCTTT,TRBJ1-1,NA,TRBV2,TRBD1
CASSHPQGVGYGYTF,TGCGCCAGCAGCCACCCACAGGGGGTGGGATATGGCTACACCTTC,TRBJ1-2,NA,TRBV4-1,TRBD1
CASSVTGEDSPLHF,TGTGCCAGCTCAGTGACAGGGGAAGATTCACCCCTCCACTTT,TRBJ1-6,NA,TRBV18,TRBD1
CASSLGQANTEAFF,TGTGCCAGCAGTTTGGGACAGGCGAACACTGAAGCTTTCTTT,TRBJ1-1,few,TRBV27,TRBD1
CASSLGGQLDEKLFF,TGTGCCAGCAGCTTGGGGGGGCAACTGGATGAAAAACTGTTTTTT,TRBJ1-4,NA,TRBV5-5,NA
CASSSLGVTDTQYF,TGCGCCAGCAGCTCCCTGGGGGTTACAGATACGCAGTATTTT,TRBJ2-3,NA,TRBV5-1,NA
CASSSTGQRIQETQYF,TGTGCCAGCAGCTCAACGGGACAGAGAATCCAAGAGACCCAGTACTTC,TRBJ2-5,NA,TRBV5-4,TRBD1
CASRLGVQPQHF,TGTGCCAGTAGATTAGGGGTTCAGCCCCAGCATTTT,TRBJ1-5,NA,TRBV19,NA
CASSSTFPAGEQFF,TGTGCCAGCAGCTCGACTTTTCCAGCCGGGGAGCAGTTCTTC,TRBJ2-1,NA,TRBV7-2,NA
CSVEAVANTGELFF,TGCAGCGTTGAAGCGGTAGCGAACACCGGGGAGCTGTTTTTT,TRBJ2-2,NA,TRBV29-1,NA
CASTRDRGPGELFF,TGCGCCAGCACCCGGGACAGGGGCCCCGGGGAGCTGTTTTTT,TRBJ2-2,medium-sized,TRBV10-2,TRBD1
CASSAGQGMYGYTF,TGTGCCAGCAGCGCGGGACAGGGAATGTATGGCTACACCTTC,TRBJ1-2,NA,TRBV9,TRBD1
CASSLGTVPGNTIYF,TGTGCCAGCAGCTTAGGAACTGTCCCTGGAAACACCATATATTTT,TRBJ1-3,NA,TRBV7-9,NA
CAYPGGHEQYF,TGTGCGTATCCCGGAGGCCACGAGCAGTACTTC,TRBJ2-7,once,TRBV19,NA
CASSLDRNSGNTIYF,TGTGCCAGCAGCTTGGACAGGAACTCTGGAAACACCATATATTTT,TRBJ1-3,once,TRBV5-4,NA
CASTLGETQYF,TGTGCCAGTACCCTAGGGGAGACCCAGTACTTC,TRBJ2-5,NA,TRBV19,NA
CASSDRWSTDTQYF,TGTGCCAGCAGTGACAGGTGGAGCACAGATACGCAGTATTTT,TRBJ2-3,few,TRBV6-5,NA
CASRPGIHSNQPQHF,TGTGCCAGCAGGCCTGGGATCCATAGCAATCAGCCCCAGCATTTT,TRBJ1-5,NA,TRBV6-5,NA
CASTALNEQFF,TGTGCCAGCACAGCCCTCAATGAGCAGTTCTTC,TRBJ2-1,NA,TRBV7-9,NA
CASTQRGPGSEKLFF,TGTGCCAGCACCCAACGGGGCCCCGGTAGTGAAAAACTGTTTTTT,TRBJ1-4,NA,TRBV6-6,NA
CASSPGLAGGPADTQYF,TGTGCCAGCAGCCCGGGACTAGCGGGAGGGCCCGCTGATACGCAGTATTTT,TRBJ2-3,few,TRBV5-4,TRBD2
CASSFVAGGPNEQFF,TGCGCCAGCAGCTTCGTAGCGGGAGGGCCGAATGAGCAGTTCTTC,TRBJ2-1,NA,TRBV5-1,TRBD2
CASMSSGNQPQHF,TGTGCCAGCATGTCTTCGGGGAATCAGCCCCAGCATTTT,TRBJ1-5,NA,TRBV6-1,NA
CASSLLGARSGLTHEQYF,TGTGCCAGCAGTTTATTAGGGGCCCGCTCGGGACTCACCCACGAGCAGTACTTC,TRBJ2-7,NA,TRBV28,NA
CASSSSRRSSGRAYLLKQFF,TGTGCCAGTAGTAGTAGCAGGAGATCTAGCGGGAGGGCCTATCTCCTTAAGCAGTTCTTC,TRBJ2-1,NA,TRBV19,TRBD2
CASSLRGGPLHF,TGTGCCAGCAGTTTGAGGGGCGGGCCCCTCCACTTT,TRBJ1-6,NA,TRBV28,NA
CASSLDTDTQYF,TGTGCCAGCAGCTTAGACACAGATACGCAGTATTTT,TRBJ2-3,NA,TRBV7-3,NA
CASTIARGSSSINTIYF,TGTGCCAGCACCATAGCCCGGGGCTCCTCGAGCATAAACACCATATATTTT,TRBJ1-3,once,TRBV7-9,NA
CASSSVGPSADTQYF,TGTGCCAGCAGTTCGGTGGGGCCGAGTGCAGATACGCAGTATTTT,TRBJ2-3,NA,TRBV28,NA
CASPGTGGIYDTEAFF,TGTGCCAGTCCCGGGACAGGGGGCATCTACGACACTGAAGCTTTCTTT,TRBJ1-1,NA,TRBV5-3,TRBD1
CASSMKYGYTF,TGTGCCAGTAGTATGAAGTATGGCTACACCTTC,TRBJ1-2,NA,TRBV19,NA
CASSLGQAGWGTEAFF,TGTGCCAGCAGCTTAGGACAGGCAGGGTGGGGGACTGAAGCTTTCTTT,TRBJ1-1,NA,TRBV11-2,NA